This T cell receptor beta chain emerged from a study of beta chain features in type 1 diabetes. Study observations and caveats: These data did not resolve whether HLA type affects TCRB rearrangement. Shorter TCRB CDR3s, moderately but significantly so, marked every one of the four CD4+ subsets in Type 1 diabetes patients.

CDR3 length equals 14 residues. The germline CDR1 and CDR2 sequences are SQVTM and ANQGSEA. With V trimmed by 7 bases and J by 4 bases, 7 bases remained unmatched. Via CD45RO/CCR7/CD25/CD127/CD95/CD27, cells of the CD4+ naive, central memory, regulatory and stem cell-like memory subsets were sorted. Expressed TCRB transcripts were sequenced, since all the RNA that had been isolated was reverse transcribed. This table comes from immunoSEQ multiplex PCR, and its TCRdb copy is limited to in-frame clones, with some not included. This repertoire shows roughly 400,000 clones, approximately 15% found once; its top ten account for roughly 0.033%. In this sample, this clone turned up a few times. Its matching antigen is unknown.

The sequencing input was naive CD4+ T cells from blood. This TCR was recovered from a man aged 25-45 years in good health. The chain couples TRBV29-1 to TRBJ2-2; 9 bases align to TRBD1. CDR3 sequence: CSGGTGHSTGELFF. For the CDR3, the DNA is TGCAGCGGCGGGACAGGGCATAGCACCGGGGAGCTGTTTTTT.